The 20 T cell receptor beta chains below come from one sample, sequenced in a study of blood T cell repertoires in COVID-19. Using immunoSEQ multiplex PCR, the repertoire was profiled, and TCRdb retains in-frame clones only, with some absent. Of hundreds of thousands of clones listed, about 85% are singletons. The sample was peripheral blood. The receptors were sampled from a man younger than 35 with active or convalescent COVID-19.

The V call is TRBV19, the J call TRBJ2-1, with 8 bases lining up with TRBD2. The CDR3 is 16 amino acids. Germline V gene data show CDR1 as LNHDA and CDR2 as SQIVND (reference sequence). Germline trimming cut 3 bases from V and 3 bases from J; bases unmatched to any gene: 7. CDR3 loop: CASSIRSGSSYNEQFF. CDR3 nucleotides: TGTGCCAGTAGTATCCGCAGCGGGAGTAGCTACAATGAGCAGTTCTTC.

V and J are TRBV10-3 and TRBJ2-5; 9 bases map to TRBD1. CDR3 length: 14 amino acids. Germline V gene lookup returns CDR1 ENHRY and CDR2 SYGVKD. V dropped 7 bases and J dropped 2; count of bases not matched to a gene: 5. CDR3 in amino acids: CAINTGGSQETQYF. The CDR3 DNA reads TGTGCCATCAATACAGGGGGCTCGCAAGAGACCCAGTACTTC.

This clone has only a few counts. This sequence joins TRBV5-1 and TRBJ1-6; D call uncertain. V was pared by 0 bases and J by 4 bases, with 11 bases between. The V gene's germline CDR1 is SGHRS and CDR2 YFSETQ. The CDR3 runs to 16 residues. As DNA, the CDR3 is TGCGCCAGCAGCTTGGGTACGGGGATGTATAATTCACCCCTCCACTTT. Amino acids: CASSLGTGMYNSPLHF.

The chain has TRBV30 and TRBJ2-5, with 7 bases lining up with TRBD2. J gave up 5 bases and V 4 bases, and 16 bases lay outside the gene matches. Germline V gene data show CDR1 as GTSNPN and CDR2 as SVGIG (reference sequence). The CDR3 sequence is 16 residues long. The CDR3 DNA follows: TGTGCCTGGATGGGGAGGGGAAGTAATCTTAGGGAGACCCAGTACTTC. It encodes CAWMGRGSNLRETQYF.

The rearrangement uses TRBV7-9 and TRBJ1-6, with 9 bases matching TRBD1. J lost 8 bases, V lost 4 bases, and 9 bases had no gene match. Germline CDR1 reads SEHNR; CDR2 reads FQNEAQ (reference sequence). The CDR3 sequence is 16 residues long. The CDR3 bases are TGTGCCAGCAGCTACCCCCAGGGACAGGGTTATTCACCCCTCCACTTT. Its protein product is CASSYPQGQGYSPLHF. The full variable domain, rest sourced from reference TRBV7-9 and TRBJ1-6, is DTGVSQNPRHKITKRGQNVTFRCDPISEHNRLYWYRQTLGQGPEFLTYFQNEAQLEKSRLLSDRFSAERPKGSFSTLEIQRTEQGDSAMYLCASSYPQGQGYSPLHFGNGTRLTVT.

This clone was picked up one time. The CDR3 loop reads CATSRGQEFYGYTF. The CDR3 nucleotides read TGTGCCACCAGCAGAGGCCAGGAATTCTATGGCTACACCTTC. V usage is TRBV15 and J usage is TRBJ1-2; D unresolved. Germline CDR1 and CDR2: LNHNV and YYDKDF (reference sequence). Trimming removed 1 base from V and 4 bases from J, with 10 bases in between. The CDR3 spans 14 residues. Looking up the rest from reference TRBV15 and TRBJ1-2 gives the full variable domain: DAMVIQNPRYQVTQFGKPVTLSCSQTLNHNVMYWYQQKSSQAPKLLFHYYDKDFNNEADTPDNFQSRRPNTSFCFLDIRSPGLGDTAMYLCATSRGQEFYGYTFGSGTRLTVV.

This rearrangement joins TRBV10-3 to TRBJ2-1; TRBD2 matches 11 bases. In germline, CDR1 is ENHRY, CDR2 SYGVKD. This CDR3 comprises 16 residues. V lost 0 bases and J lost 4; bases outside the gene matches: 2. The CDR3 spells CAISESLAGGYNEQFF. The CDR3 nucleotides are TGTGCCATCAGTGAGTCTTTAGCGGGAGGGTACAATGAGCAGTTCTTC.

The genes are TRBV18 and TRBJ2-7; 9 nucleotides agree with TRBD2. V lost 2 bases to trimming and J lost 3 bases; unmatched junction nucleotides: 8. The CDR3 sequence is 16 residues long. Germline V gives CDR1 KGHSH, CDR2 LQKENI. The CDR3 loop reads CASSPNDSGGGYEQYF. Written as DNA, the CDR3 is TGTGCCAGCTCACCAAATGATAGCGGGGGAGGCTACGAGCAGTACTTC.

This chain joins TRBV21-1 and TRBJ1-5. TRBV21-1 represents a pseudogene. CDR3 length equals 19 residues. The CDR3 here is CASSKAMPWGGYSNQPQHF. The CDR3 DNA follows: TGTGCCAGCAGCAAAGCGATGCCCTGGGGGGGTTATAGCAATCAGCCCCAGCATTTT.

V is TRBV7-2 and J is TRBJ2-5; D is perhaps TRBD2 (7 bases). The CDR3 runs to 15 residues. The V gene's germline CDR1 is SGHTA and CDR2 FQGNSA. With 2 bases removed from V and 5 bases from J, the gap between germline ends came to 15 bases. Here the CDR3 DNA reads TGTGCCAGCAGCTTAAAGGGGGGGGCGGAGGAGACCCAGTACTTC. Encoded protein: CASSLKGGAEETQYF.

This clone has more than one count but fewer than ten. The chain joins TRBV5-5 to TRBJ1-2; possibly TRBD1 for D (6 bases). CDR1 SGHKS and CDR2 YYEKEE come from the germline V gene (reference sequence). V dropped 5 bases and J dropped 6 bases, with 14 bases sitting between them. CDR3 length equals 13 residues. DNA for the CDR3: TGTGCCAGCAGTACAGGGCCTCTGGATGGCTACACCTTC. Translated: CASSTGPLDGYTF.

V usage is TRBV4-1 and J usage is TRBJ1-5, with TRBD1 matching 9 bases. Looked up from germline, CDR1 is MGHRA and CDR2 is YSYEKL. This CDR3 spans 15 amino acids. The V gene end was trimmed by 3 bases and the J gene end by 5 bases; junction bases not matched to a gene: 5. Here the CDR3 DNA reads TGCGCCAGCAGCCACACAGACAGGGGGGATCAGCCCCAGCATTTT. It encodes CASSHTDRGDQPQHF.

This clone came up a few times. The rearrangement links TRBV9 to TRBJ1-5; D is undetermined. V was pared by 3 bases and J by 5 bases, with 6 bases between. Germline V gene lookup returns CDR1 SGDLS and CDR2 YYNGEE. The CDR3 contains 12 residues. CDR3 in DNA: TGTGCCAGCAGCGCCGGGGATCAGCCCCAGCATTTT. Translated: CASSAGDQPQHF.

The J gene is TRBJ2-5, the V gene TRBV6-2 or TRBV6-3; D is ambiguous. Trimming took off 2 bases at V and 5 bases at J, with 6 bases between the two ends. This CDR3 region has 12 residues. Looked up from germline, CDR1 is MNHEY and CDR2 is SVGEGT. CDR3 nucleotide sequence: TGTGCCAGCAGTTACGGCCAGGAGACCCAGTACTTC. It translates to CASSYGQETQYF.

V gene TRBV7-9 combines with J gene TRBJ2-5, with 9 bases identical to TRBD2. V shed 1 base, J shed 6 bases, and the junction held 9 bases outside the gene matches. The CDR3 totals 16 residues. Germline-derived CDR1 and CDR2 are SEHNR and FQNEAQ (reference sequence). For the CDR3, the DNA is TGTGCCAGCAGCTTAGACCTTAGCGGGAGATTACAGACCCAGTACTTC. This sequence encodes CASSLDLSGRLQTQYF.

This clone was observed a handful of times. The V and J genes are TRBV2 and TRBJ1-1; D may be TRBD1 (6 bases). Trimming took 11 bases from V and 0 from J, leaving 13 bases between them. This CDR3 spans 13 amino acids. Germline CDR1 is SNHLY and CDR2 is FYNNEI. The CDR3 DNA reads as TGTGCCGGGGGCCAGAAAATGAACACTGAAGCTTTCTTT. Its translation: CAGGQKMNTEAFF.

The chain couples TRBV5-1 to TRBJ2-3, with 7 bases matching TRBD2. CDR1 is SGHRS, CDR2 YFSETQ, per germline. V gave up 0 bases and J gave up 2 bases; unmatched junction bases: 9. This CDR3 has 17 residues. The CDR3 loop reads CASSLASGTITTDTQYF. The CDR3 nucleotides are TGCGCCAGCAGCTTGGCCTCCGGGACTATCACCACAGATACGCAGTATTTT.

V usage is TRBV7-3 and J usage is TRBJ2-5; no clear D gene. V dropped 4 bases and J dropped 1 base, with 10 bases sitting between them. The CDR3 loop spans 14 amino acids. CDR1 is SGHTA, CDR2 FQGTGA, per germline. The CDR3: CASSSLIAQETQYF. The CDR3 coding sequence is TGTGCCAGCAGCTCCCTTATAGCCCAAGAGACCCAGTACTTC.

The genes are TRBV19 and TRBJ2-7; unclear D gene. This CDR3 has 11 residues. Trimming stripped 4 bases from V and 3 bases from J, with 4 bases between. Germline lookup yields CDR1 LNHDA and CDR2 SQIVND (reference sequence). The CDR3 spells CASSNGYEQYF. For the CDR3, the DNA is TGTGCCAGTAGTAACGGCTACGAGCAGTACTTC.

The J gene is TRBJ2-7, the V gene TRBV7-2; D uncertain. The V and J ends lost 1 base and 1 base respectively, with 8 bases between them. The CDR3 sequence is 14 residues long. In germline, CDR1 is SGHTA, CDR2 FQGNSA. CDR3 loop: CASSLVDSSYEQYF. CDR3 DNA: TGTGCCAGCAGCTTAGTAGACTCTTCCTACGAGCAGTACTTC.